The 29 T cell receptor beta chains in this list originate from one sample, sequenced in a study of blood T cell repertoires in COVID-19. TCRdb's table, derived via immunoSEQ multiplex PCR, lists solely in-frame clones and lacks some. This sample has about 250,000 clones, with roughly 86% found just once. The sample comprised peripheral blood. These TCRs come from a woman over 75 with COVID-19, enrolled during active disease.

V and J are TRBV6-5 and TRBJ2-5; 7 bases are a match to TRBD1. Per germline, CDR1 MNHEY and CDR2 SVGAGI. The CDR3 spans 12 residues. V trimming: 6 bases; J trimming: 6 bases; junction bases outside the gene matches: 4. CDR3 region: CASRRQGKTQYF. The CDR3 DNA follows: TGTGCCAGCAGGCGACAGGGAAAGACCCAGTACTTC.

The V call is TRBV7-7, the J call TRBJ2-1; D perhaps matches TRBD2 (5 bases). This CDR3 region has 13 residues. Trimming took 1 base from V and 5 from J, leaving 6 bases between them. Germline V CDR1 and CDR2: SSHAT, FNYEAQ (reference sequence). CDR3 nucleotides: TGTGCCAGCAGCTTAGTACTAGACAATGAGCAGTTCTTC. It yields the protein CASSLVLDNEQFF.

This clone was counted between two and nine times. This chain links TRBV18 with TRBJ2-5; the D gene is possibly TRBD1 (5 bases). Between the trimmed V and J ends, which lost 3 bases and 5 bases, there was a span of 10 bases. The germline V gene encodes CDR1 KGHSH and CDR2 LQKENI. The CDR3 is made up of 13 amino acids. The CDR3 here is CASSPGLMETQYF. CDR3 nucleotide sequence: TGTGCCAGCTCACCGGGGCTGATGGAGACCCAGTACTTC.

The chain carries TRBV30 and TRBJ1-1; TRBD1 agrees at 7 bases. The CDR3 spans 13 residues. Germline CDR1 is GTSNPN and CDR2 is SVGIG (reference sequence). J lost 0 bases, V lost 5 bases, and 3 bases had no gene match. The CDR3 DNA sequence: TGTGCCTGGGGGGGACAGATGAACACTGAAGCTTTCTTT. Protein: CAWGGQMNTEAFF.

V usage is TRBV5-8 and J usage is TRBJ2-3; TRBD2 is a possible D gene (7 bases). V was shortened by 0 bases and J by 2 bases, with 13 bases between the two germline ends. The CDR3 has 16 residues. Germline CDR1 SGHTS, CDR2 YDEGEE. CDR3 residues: CASSLEGGGITDTQYF. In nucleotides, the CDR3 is TGTGCCAGCAGCTTGGAAGGGGGAGGGATCACAGATACGCAGTATTTT. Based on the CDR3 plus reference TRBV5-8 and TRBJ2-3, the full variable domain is EAGVTQSPTHLIKTRGQQATLRCSPISGHTSVYWYQQALGLGLQFLLWYDEGEERNRGNFPPRFSGRQFPNYSSELNVNALELEDSALYLCASSLEGGGITDTQYFGPGTRLTVL.

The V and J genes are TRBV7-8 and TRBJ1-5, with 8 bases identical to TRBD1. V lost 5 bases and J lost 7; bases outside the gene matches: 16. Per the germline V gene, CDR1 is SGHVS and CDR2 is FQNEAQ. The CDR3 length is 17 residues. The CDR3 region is CASSPTGDRGGGQPQHF. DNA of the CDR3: TGTGCCAGCAGCCCAACAGGTGACAGGGGAGGTGGCCAGCCCCAGCATTTT.

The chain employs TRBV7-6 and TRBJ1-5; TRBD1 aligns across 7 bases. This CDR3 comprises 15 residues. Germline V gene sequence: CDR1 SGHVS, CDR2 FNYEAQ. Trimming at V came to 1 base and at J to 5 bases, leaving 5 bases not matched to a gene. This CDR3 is CASSLGQGTYQPQHF. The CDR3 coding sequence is TGTGCCAGCAGCTTAGGACAGGGAACATATCAGCCCCAGCATTTT.

The CDR3 DNA sequence: TGTGCCAGCAGTTCTCTTGACTATGGCTACACCTTC. It is translated as CASSSLDYGYTF. V usage is TRBV28 and J usage is TRBJ1-2; the D is unclear. Germline V gene lookup returns CDR1 MDHEN and CDR2 SYDVKM. V dropped 4 bases and J dropped 3 bases, with 6 bases sitting between them. The CDR3 sequence is 12 residues long.

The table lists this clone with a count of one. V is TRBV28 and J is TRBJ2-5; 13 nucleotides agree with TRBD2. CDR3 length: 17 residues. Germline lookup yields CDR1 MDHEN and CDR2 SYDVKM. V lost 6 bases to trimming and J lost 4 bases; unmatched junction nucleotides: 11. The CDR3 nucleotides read TGTGCCAGCAGGGCTCCCCTACTAGCGGGGGGGCCAGAGACCCAGTACTTC. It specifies CASRAPLLAGGPETQYF. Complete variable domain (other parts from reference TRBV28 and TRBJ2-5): DVKVTQSSRYLVKRTGEKVFLECVQDMDHENMFWYRQDPGLGLRLIYFSYDVKMKEKGDIPEGYSVSREKKERFSLILESASTNQTSMYLCASRAPLLAGGPETQYFGPGTRLLVL.

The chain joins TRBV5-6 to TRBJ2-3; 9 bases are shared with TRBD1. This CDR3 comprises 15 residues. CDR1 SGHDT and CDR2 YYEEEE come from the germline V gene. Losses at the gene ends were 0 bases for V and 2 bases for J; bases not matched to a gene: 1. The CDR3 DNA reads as TGTGCCAGCAGCTTGGACAGGGGGCTCACAGATACGCAGTATTTT. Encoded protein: CASSLDRGLTDTQYF. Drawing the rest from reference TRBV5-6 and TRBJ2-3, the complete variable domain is DAGVTQSPTHLIKTRGQQVTLRCSPKSGHDTVSWYQQALGQGPQFIFQYYEEEERQRGNFPDRFSGHQFPNYSSELNVNALLLGDSALYLCASSLDRGLTDTQYFGPGTRLTVL.

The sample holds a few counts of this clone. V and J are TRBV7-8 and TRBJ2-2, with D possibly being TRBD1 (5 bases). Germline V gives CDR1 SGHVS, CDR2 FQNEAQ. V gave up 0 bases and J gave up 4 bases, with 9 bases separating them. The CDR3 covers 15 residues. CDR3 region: CASSLAGAGTGELFF. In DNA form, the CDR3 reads TGTGCCAGCAGCTTAGCAGGGGCAGGCACCGGGGAGCTGTTTTTT.

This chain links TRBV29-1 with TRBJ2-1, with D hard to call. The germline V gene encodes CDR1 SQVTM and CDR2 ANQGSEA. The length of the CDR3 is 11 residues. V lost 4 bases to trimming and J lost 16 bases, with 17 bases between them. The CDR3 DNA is TGCAGCGTTGCTGAGTCCAGCGTCTCCTTCTTC. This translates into CSVAESSVSFF.

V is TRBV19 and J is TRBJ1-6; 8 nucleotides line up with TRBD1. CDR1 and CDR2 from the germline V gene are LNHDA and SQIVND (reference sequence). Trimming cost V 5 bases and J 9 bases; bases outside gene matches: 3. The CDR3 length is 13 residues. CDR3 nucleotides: TGTGCCAGTAGTGCGGACAGGGTTTCACCCCTCCACTTT. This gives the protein CASSADRVSPLHF. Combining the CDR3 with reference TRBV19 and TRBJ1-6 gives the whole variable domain DGGITQSPKYLFRKEGQNVTLSCEQNLNHDAMYWYRQDPGQGLRLIYYSQIVNDFQKGDIAEGYSVSREKKESFPLTVTSAQKNPTAFYLCASSADRVSPLHFGNGTRLTVT.

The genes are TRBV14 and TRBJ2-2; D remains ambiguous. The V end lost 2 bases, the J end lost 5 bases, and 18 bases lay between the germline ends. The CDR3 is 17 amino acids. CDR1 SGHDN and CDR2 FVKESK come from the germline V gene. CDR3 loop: CASSQSYSTRRTGELFF. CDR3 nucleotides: TGTGCCAGCAGCCAAAGTTACTCTACGAGGCGTACCGGGGAGCTGTTTTTT.

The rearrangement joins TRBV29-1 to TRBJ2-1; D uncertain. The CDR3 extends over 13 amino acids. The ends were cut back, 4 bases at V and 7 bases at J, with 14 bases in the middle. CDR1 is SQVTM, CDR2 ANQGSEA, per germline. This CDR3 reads CSVGVRSGNEQFF. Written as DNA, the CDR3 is TGCAGCGTTGGGGTACGGTCGGGTAATGAGCAGTTCTTC.

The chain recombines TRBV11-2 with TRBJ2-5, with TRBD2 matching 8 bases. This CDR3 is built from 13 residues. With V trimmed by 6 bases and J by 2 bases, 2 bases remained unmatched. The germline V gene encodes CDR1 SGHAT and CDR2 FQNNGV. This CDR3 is CASRTGGQETQYF. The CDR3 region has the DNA TGTGCCAGCAGAACGGGGGGGCAAGAGACCCAGTACTTC.

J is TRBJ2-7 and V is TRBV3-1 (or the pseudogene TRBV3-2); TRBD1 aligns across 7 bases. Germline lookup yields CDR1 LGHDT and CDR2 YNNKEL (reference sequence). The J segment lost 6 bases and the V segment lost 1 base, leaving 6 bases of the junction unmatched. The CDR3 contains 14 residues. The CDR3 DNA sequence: TGTGCCAGCAGCCAAGGAGAGGGGGCAGGCGAGCAGTACGTC. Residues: CASSQGEGAGEQYV.

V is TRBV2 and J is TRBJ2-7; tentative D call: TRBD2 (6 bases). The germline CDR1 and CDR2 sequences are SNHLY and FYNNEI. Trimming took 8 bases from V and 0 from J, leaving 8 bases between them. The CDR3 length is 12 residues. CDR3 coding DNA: TGTGCCAGCGGGAGGAGCTCCTACGAGCAGTACTTC. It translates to CASGRSSYEQYF.

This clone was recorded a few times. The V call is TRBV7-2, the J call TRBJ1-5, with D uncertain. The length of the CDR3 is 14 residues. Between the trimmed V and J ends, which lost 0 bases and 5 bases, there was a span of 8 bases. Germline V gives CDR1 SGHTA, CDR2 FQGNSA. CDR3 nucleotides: TGTGCCAGCAGCTTAGCTTGGCGGGATCAGCCCCAGCATTTT. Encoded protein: CASSLAWRDQPQHF.

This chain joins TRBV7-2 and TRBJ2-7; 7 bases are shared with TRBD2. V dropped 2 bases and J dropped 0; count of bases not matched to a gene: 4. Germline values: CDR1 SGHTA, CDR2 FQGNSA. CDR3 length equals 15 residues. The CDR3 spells CASSLTAGSSYEQYV. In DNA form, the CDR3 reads TGTGCCAGCAGCTTAACAGCGGGGAGCTCCTACGAGCAGTACGTC.

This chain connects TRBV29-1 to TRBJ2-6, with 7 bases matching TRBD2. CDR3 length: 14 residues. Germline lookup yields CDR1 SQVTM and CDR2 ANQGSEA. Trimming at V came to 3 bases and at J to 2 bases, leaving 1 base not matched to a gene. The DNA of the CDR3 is TGCAGCGTTGAGGGGGGGACTGGGGCCAACGTCCTGACTTTC. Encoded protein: CSVEGGTGANVLTF. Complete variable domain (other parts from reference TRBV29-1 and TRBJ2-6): SAVISQKPSRDICQRGTSLTIQCQVDSQVTMMFWYRQQPGQSLTLIATANQGSEATYESGFVIDKFPISRPNLTFSTLTVSNMSPEDSSIYLCSVEGGTGANVLTFGAGSRLTVL.

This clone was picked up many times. This CDR3 is CASSLGGNTEAFF. The CDR3 nucleotides are TGTGCCAGCAGCCTCGGGGGAAACACTGAAGCTTTCTTT. The chain uses TRBV3-1 (or the pseudogene TRBV3-2) and TRBJ1-1; D might be TRBD1 (5 bases). V lost 4 bases and J lost 2, with 8 bases in between. Germline values: CDR1 LGHDT, CDR2 YNNKEL (reference sequence). The CDR3 totals 13 residues.

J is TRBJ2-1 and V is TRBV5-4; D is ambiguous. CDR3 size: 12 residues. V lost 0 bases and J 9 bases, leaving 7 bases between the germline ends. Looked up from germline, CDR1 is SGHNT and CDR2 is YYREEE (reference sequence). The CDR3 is CASSLATGEQFF. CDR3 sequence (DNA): TGTGCCAGCAGCTTGGCCACCGGTGAGCAGTTCTTC.

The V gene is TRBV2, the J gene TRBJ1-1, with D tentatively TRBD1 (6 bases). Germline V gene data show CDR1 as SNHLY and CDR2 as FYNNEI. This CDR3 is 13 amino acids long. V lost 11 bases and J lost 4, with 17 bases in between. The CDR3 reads CAGRGGGTTEAFF. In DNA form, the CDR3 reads TGTGCCGGACGAGGGGGGGGGACCACTGAAGCTTTCTTT.

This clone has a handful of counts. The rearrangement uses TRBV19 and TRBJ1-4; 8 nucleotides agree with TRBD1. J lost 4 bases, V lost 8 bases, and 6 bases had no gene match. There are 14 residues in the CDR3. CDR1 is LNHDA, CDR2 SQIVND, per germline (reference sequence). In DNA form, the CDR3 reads TGTGCCAGTTCGCGGACAGGGCTTAATGAAAAACTGTTTTTT. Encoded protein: CASSRTGLNEKLFF.

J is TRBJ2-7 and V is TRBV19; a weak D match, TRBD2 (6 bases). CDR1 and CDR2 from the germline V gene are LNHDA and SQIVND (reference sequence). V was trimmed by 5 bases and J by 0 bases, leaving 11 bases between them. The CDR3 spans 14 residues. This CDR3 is CASSAGRSSYEQYF. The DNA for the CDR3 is TGTGCCAGTAGTGCGGGGCGCAGCTCCTACGAGCAGTACTTC. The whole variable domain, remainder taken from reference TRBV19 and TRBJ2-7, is DGGITQSPKYLFRKEGQNVTLSCEQNLNHDAMYWYRQDPGQGLRLIYYSQIVNDFQKGDIAEGYSVSREKKESFPLTVTSAQKNPTAFYLCASSAGRSSYEQYFGPGTRLTVT.

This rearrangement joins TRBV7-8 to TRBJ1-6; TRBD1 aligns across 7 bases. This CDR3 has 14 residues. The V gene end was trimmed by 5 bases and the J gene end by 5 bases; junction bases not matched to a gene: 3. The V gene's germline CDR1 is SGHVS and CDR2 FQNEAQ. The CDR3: CASSQGGNNSPLHF. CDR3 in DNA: TGTGCCAGCAGCCAGGGGGGGAATAATTCACCCCTCCACTTT. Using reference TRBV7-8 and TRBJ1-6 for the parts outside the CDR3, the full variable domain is GAGVSQSPRYKVAKRGQDVALRCDPISGHVSLFWYQQALGQGPEFLTYFQNEAQLDKSGLPSDRFFAERPEGSVSTLKIQRTQQEDSAVYLCASSQGGNNSPLHFGNGTRLTVT.

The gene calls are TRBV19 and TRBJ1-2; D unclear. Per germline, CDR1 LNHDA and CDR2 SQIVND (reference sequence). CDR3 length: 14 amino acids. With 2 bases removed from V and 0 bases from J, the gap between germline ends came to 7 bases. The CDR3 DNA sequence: TGTGCCAGTAGTATATCCAGTTCTAACTATGGCTACACCTTC. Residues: CASSISSSNYGYTF.

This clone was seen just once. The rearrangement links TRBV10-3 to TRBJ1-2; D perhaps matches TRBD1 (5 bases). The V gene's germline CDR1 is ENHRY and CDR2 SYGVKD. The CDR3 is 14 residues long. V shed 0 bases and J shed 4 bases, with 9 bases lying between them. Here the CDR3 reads CAISESSDIYGYTF. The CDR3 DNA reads TGTGCCATCAGTGAGTCTTCGGACATCTATGGCTACACCTTC.